Below, 8 T cell receptor beta chains from the same sample are listed, as sequenced in a study of blood T cell repertoires in COVID-19. TCRdb's copy holds only in-frame clones and misses some; the assay was immunoSEQ multiplex PCR. The table has approximately 390,000 clones, around 87% seen once; the top ten hold about 2%. Specimen: peripheral blood. All receptors come from a woman in her fifties or sixties with COVID-19, enrolled during active disease.

V usage is TRBV3-1 (or the pseudogene TRBV3-2) and J usage is TRBJ2-5; D ambiguous. The CDR3 is 14 residues long. Germline-derived CDR1 and CDR2 are LGHDT and YNNKEL (reference sequence). The V gene lost 4 bases and the J gene lost 1 base, with 10 bases spanning the gap. CDR3 coding DNA: TGTGCCAGCAGCCCCCAGATAATCCAAGAGACCCAGTACTTC. Protein product: CASSPQIIQETQYF.

About this clone itself: The same CDR3 can be traced to other DNA sequences in this sample. The CDR3 DNA is TGCGCCAGCAGCTTGGTCGCCGGCTCCTACGAGCAGTACTTC. This sequence encodes CASSLVAGSYEQYF. The rearrangement joins TRBV5-1 to TRBJ2-7; D unclear. CDR3 length equals 14 residues. V lost 0 bases and J lost 0, with 7 bases in between. The V gene's germline CDR1 is SGHRS and CDR2 YFSETQ.

This sequence joins TRBV19 and TRBJ1-2; maybe TRBD1 (6 bases). The CDR3 is 15 residues long. The ends were cut back, 6 bases at V and 13 bases at J, with 27 bases in the middle. Germline-derived CDR1 and CDR2 are LNHDA and SQIVND (reference sequence). The CDR3 nucleotides are TGTGCCAGTAGAACGGGGACACCTAAACAGCTAACTATCACCTTC. Protein product: CASRTGTPKQLTITF.

The V call is TRBV4-2, the J call TRBJ2-7; possibly TRBD2 for D (7 bases). The V end was cut by 6 bases, the J end by 0 bases, with 15 bases between. Germline CDR1 is LGHNA and CDR2 is YNFKEQ. The CDR3 spans 15 residues. The CDR3 region has the DNA TGTGCCAGCAGGGGAGGGGGACACAACTCCTACGAGCAGTACTTC. Its translation: CASRGGGHNSYEQYF.

The V call is TRBV5-1, the J call TRBJ2-7; TRBD2 is a possible D gene (5 bases). Trimming removed 7 bases from V and 7 bases from J, with 24 bases in between. The CDR3 length is 15 residues. Germline CDR1 and CDR2: SGHRS and YFSETQ. This chain's CDR3 is CASRVGPQESGEQYF. The CDR3 DNA reads TGCGCCAGCCGAGTGGGCCCTCAGGAATCGGGGGAGCAGTACTTC.

The chain combines TRBV7-3 with TRBJ1-2; D might be TRBD1 (6 bases). Germline CDR1 SGHTA, CDR2 FQGTGA. CDR3 length: 13 residues. Trimming pared 5 bases from V and 3 bases from J, leaving 10 bases between. The CDR3 nucleotides are TGTGCCAGCAGCGTGGACAGAGACTATGGCTACACCTTC. Translated: CASSVDRDYGYTF.

The V call is TRBV7-9, the J call TRBJ1-2; D not certain. Trimming took off 5 bases at V and 0 bases at J, with 13 bases between the two ends. In germline, CDR1 is SEHNR, CDR2 FQNEAQ (reference sequence). The CDR3 extends over 15 amino acids. The CDR3 loop reads CASSGRGGPNYGYTF. In nucleotides, the CDR3 is TGTGCCAGCAGCGGAAGAGGAGGACCTAACTATGGCTACACCTTC.

The J gene is TRBJ2-7, the V gene TRBV18; possibly TRBD2 for D (6 bases). CDR3 length equals 13 residues. Germline V gene data show CDR1 as KGHSH and CDR2 as LQKENI. Trimming removed 4 bases from V and 9 bases from J, with 16 bases in between. CDR3 amino acids: CASSREEARGQYF. The CDR3 DNA is TGTGCCAGCTCACGAGAGGAAGCGCGGGGGCAGTACTTC. Combining the CDR3 with reference TRBV18 and TRBJ2-7 gives the whole variable domain NAGVMQNPRHLVRRRGQEARLRCSPMKGHSHVYWYRQLPEEGLKFMVYLQKENIIDESGMPKERFSAEFPKEGPSILRIQQVVRGDSAAYFCASSREEARGQYFGPGTRLTVT.